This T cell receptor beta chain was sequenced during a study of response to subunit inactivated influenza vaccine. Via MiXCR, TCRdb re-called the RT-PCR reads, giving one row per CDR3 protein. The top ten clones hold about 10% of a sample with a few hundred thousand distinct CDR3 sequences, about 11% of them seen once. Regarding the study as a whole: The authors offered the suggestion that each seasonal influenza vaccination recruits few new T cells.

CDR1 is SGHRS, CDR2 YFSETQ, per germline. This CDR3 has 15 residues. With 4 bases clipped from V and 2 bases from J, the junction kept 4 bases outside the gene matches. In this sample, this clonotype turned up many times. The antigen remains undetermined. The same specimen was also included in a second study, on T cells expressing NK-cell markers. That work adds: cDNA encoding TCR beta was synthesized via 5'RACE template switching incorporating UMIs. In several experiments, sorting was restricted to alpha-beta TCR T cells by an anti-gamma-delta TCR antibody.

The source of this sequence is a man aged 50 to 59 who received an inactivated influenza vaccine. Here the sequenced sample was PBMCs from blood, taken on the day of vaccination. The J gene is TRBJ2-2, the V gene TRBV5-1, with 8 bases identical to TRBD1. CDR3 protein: CASSQTGDNTGELFF. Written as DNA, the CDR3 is TGCGCCAGCAGCCAGACAGGGGATAACACCGGGGAGCTGTTTTTT.